This T cell receptor beta chain was identified during a study of cytomegalovirus exposure and HLA in healthy donors. Study details: It was reported in a later analysis that the 90 to 150 validation repertoires used the same platform as the approximately 650 first-cohort repertoires.

Produced via immunoSEQ multiplex PCR; TCRdb's table is partial and in-frame only. The table records 150,000 or so clones, about four fifths of them present only once. Sequenced input: PBMCs. This clonotype was obtained from a man younger than 40 in good health and CMV-seropositive.

This CDR3 reads CASSLRQGANEKLFF. The CDR3 DNA sequence: TGTGCCAGCAGTTTACGACAGGGGGCTAATGAAAAACTGTTTTTT. This chain links TRBV28 with TRBJ1-4; TRBD1 matches at 9 bases. The CDR3 spans 15 residues. CDR1 is MDHEN, CDR2 SYDVKM, per germline. Trimming cost V 2 bases and J 3 bases; bases outside gene matches: 1. Based on the CDR3 plus reference TRBV28 and TRBJ1-4, the full variable domain is DVKVTQSSRYLVKRTGEKVFLECVQDMDHENMFWYRQDPGLGLRLIYFSYDVKMKEKGDIPEGYSVSREKKERFSLILESASTNQTSMYLCASSLRQGANEKLFFGSGTQLSVL.